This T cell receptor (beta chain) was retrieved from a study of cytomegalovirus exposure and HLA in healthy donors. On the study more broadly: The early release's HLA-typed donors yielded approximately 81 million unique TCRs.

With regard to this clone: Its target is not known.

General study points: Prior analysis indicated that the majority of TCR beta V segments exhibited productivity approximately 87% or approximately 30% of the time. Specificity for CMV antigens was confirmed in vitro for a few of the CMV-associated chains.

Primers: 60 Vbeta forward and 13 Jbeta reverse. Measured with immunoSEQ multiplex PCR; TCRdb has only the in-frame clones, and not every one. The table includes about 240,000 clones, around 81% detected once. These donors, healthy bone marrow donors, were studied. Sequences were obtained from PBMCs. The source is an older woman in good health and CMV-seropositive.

The CDR3 loop reads CAIRRTGENQPQHF. Here the CDR3 DNA reads TGTGCCATCAGGCGGACAGGGGAGAATCAGCCCCAGCATTTT. The V call is TRBV10-3, the J call TRBJ1-5, with 9 nucleotides matching TRBD1. The CDR3 has 14 amino acids. Germline V gene data show CDR1 as ENHRY and CDR2 as SYGVKD. With 6 bases clipped from V and 4 bases from J, the junction kept 4 bases outside the gene matches.